One sample yielded the 4 T cell receptor beta chains listed below, sequenced in a study of shared T cell receptors in the human thymus. Only in-frame clones appear in the TCRdb table, and some are missing; sequencing was by immunoSEQ multiplex PCR. The data show hundreds of thousands of clones, approximately 87% seen once. This sample was also put to use in a study of human thymus T cells.

The specimen was thymocytes. The receptors stem from a boy less than two years old with a congenital heart defect.

The J gene is TRBJ2-1, the V gene TRBV10-3; D is perhaps TRBD1 (6 bases). CDR1 and CDR2 (germline): ENHRY, SYGVKD. The CDR3 contains 12 residues. Trimming cost V 9 bases and J 5 bases, with 11 bases left between them. The CDR3 reads CAISGDNNEQFF. The CDR3 DNA reads as TGTGCCATTTCCGGGGACAACAATGAGCAGTTCTTC.

The CDR3 sequence is CASSLELAGEDTQYF. In DNA form, the CDR3 reads TGTGCCAGCAGCTTAGAATTAGCGGGAGAAGATACGCAGTATTTT. The V call is TRBV7-6, the J call TRBJ2-3; 9 bases are shared with TRBD2. Germline V gene lookup returns CDR1 SGHVS and CDR2 FNYEAQ. The CDR3 loop spans 15 amino acids. V lost 1 base, J lost 5 bases, and 4 bases stayed unmatched.

The V call is TRBV28, the J call TRBJ2-1; weak D call: TRBD1 (6 bases). Per germline, CDR1 MDHEN and CDR2 SYDVKM. The CDR3 is 14 amino acids. V was cut by 3 bases and J by 3 bases, with 9 bases left in between. This chain's CDR3 is CASSFQGFYNEQFF. The CDR3 DNA is TGTGCCAGCAGTTTTCAGGGGTTCTACAATGAGCAGTTCTTC.

The chain employs TRBV2 and TRBJ1-5, with TRBD1 matching 10 bases. V lost 6 bases, J lost 4 bases, and 9 bases stayed unmatched. CDR3 size: 16 residues. Germline V gene sequence: CDR1 SNHLY, CDR2 FYNNEI. CDR3 sequence reads: CASSTGDRGGNQPQHF. The CDR3 coding sequence is TGTGCCAGCAGCACGGGGGACAGGGGCGGTAATCAGCCCCAGCATTTT.